A single sample gave rise to the 10 T cell receptor beta chains below, sequenced in a study of blood T cells in healthy people across ages. Combining a sample-barcoded 5' primer with a J-beta primer mix, a second PCR ran for 7 to 11 cycles. TCRdb used MiXCR to reprocess the 5' RACE reads, holding one entry per CDR3 protein. The sample consists of 1.5 million to 2 million distinct CDR3 sequences, around 48% of them appearing once. The sample taken for sequencing was blood. All receptors derive from a woman aged 40 to 50 in good health.

V usage is TRBV12-3 or TRBV12-4 and J usage is TRBJ2-4; D tentatively fits TRBD1 or TRBD2 (5 bases each). The J call is doubtful: the DNA matches TRBJ2-7 better. The CDR3 is 13 residues long. As DNA, the CDR3 is TGTGCCAGCAGTTCCCAAGAGGGGCGCGAGCAGTACTTC. Its protein is CASSSQEGREQYF.

The J gene is TRBJ2-4, the V gene TRBV4-3; the D gene is possibly TRBD1 (6 bases). CDR1 is LGHNA, CDR2 YSLEER, per germline. The V end was cut by 0 bases, the J end by 2 bases, with 20 bases between. The CDR3 contains 19 residues. In DNA form, the CDR3 reads TGCGCCAGCAGCCAAGATCGAGACAGGCCTCAAGGGTCCAAAAACATTCAGTACTTC. This translates into CASSQDRDRPQGSKNIQYF.

The chain is built from TRBV7-2 and TRBJ2-7; D is unclear. Trimming removed 5 bases at V and 2 bases at J, with 13 bases between. There are 14 residues in the CDR3. CDR1 and CDR2 from the germline V gene are SGHTA and FQGNSA. CDR3 in amino acids: CASSPPSQPYEQYF. The CDR3 bases are TGTGCCAGCAGCCCTCCCTCACAGCCCTACGAGCAGTACTTC.

This chain uses TRBV20-1 with TRBJ2-3; TRBD1 might be the D (7 bases). This CDR3 is built from 15 residues. Between the trimmed V and J ends, which lost 5 bases and 3 bases, there was a span of 18 bases. Germline V lookup: CDR1 DFQATT, CDR2 SNEGSKA (reference sequence). The CDR3 region is CSAARGERWTDTQYF. The CDR3 nucleotides are TGCAGTGCTGCCAGGGGGGAGAGGTGGACAGATACGCAGTATTTT.

The V call is TRBV10-3, the J call TRBJ1-2, with D possibly being TRBD1 (6 bases). The CDR3 covers 13 residues. CDR1 ENHRY and CDR2 SYGVKD come from the germline V gene. V dropped 3 bases and J dropped 6 bases, with 11 bases sitting between them. CDR3 bases: TGTGCCATCAGTGAAGGGCCAGGGGATGGCTACACCTTC. Translation gives CAISEGPGDGYTF.

With respect to this clonotype: At one end, the junction sequence differs from germline, possibly due to a read error. The V and J genes are TRBV10-3 and TRBJ2-6; D gene uncertain. CDR3 length equals 17 residues. The germline CDR1 and CDR2 sequences are ENHRY and SYGVKD. The CDR3 is CALSEYGPMRGANVLTF. CDR3 in DNA: TGTGCCCTCAGTGAATACGGCCCGATGAGAGGGGCCAACGTCCTGACTTTC.

This clonotype was counted once. This chain uses TRBV6-6 with TRBJ2-1, with D possibly matching TRBD2 (6 bases). The CDR3 loop spans 16 amino acids. V dropped 6 bases and J dropped 4 bases, with 19 bases sitting between them. The germline CDR1 and CDR2 sequences are MNHNY and SVGAGI (reference sequence). The CDR3 DNA is TGTGCCAGCAGACGAGAGCGGGTGGATGGTTACAATGAGCAGTTCTTC. Protein: CASRRERVDGYNEQFF.

The rearrangement uses TRBV15 and TRBJ2-3; 7 positions agree with TRBD1. J lost 3 bases, V lost 3 bases, and 6 bases had no gene match. From germline, CDR1 is LNHNV and CDR2 YYDKDF (reference sequence). The CDR3 totals 15 residues. Here the CDR3 DNA reads TGTGCCACCAGCAGCCGACAGGGCGGGACAGATACGCAGTATTTT. Translated: CATSSRQGGTDTQYF. The full variable domain, in which reference TRBV15 and TRBJ2-3 provide the parts outside the CDR3, is DAMVIQNPRYQVTQFGKPVTLSCSQTLNHNVMYWYQQKSSQAPKLLFHYYDKDFNNEADTPDNFQSRRPNTSFCFLDIRSPGLGDTAMYLCATSSRQGGTDTQYFGPGTRLTVL.

The DNA of the CDR3 is TGTGCCAGCGGACACCCACCTCAGTCTCCCTATGGCTACACCTTC. This codes for CASGHPPQSPYGYTF. This chain joins TRBV6-5 and TRBJ1-2, with a tentative D call TRBD1 (5 bases). CDR3 length: 15 amino acids. From germline, CDR1 is MNHEY and CDR2 SVGAGI. V was clipped by 8 bases and J by 4 bases, with 20 bases between them.

With regard to this clonotype: A read error is possible here, since a much larger clone lies one base away. The chain couples TRBV29-1 to TRBJ2-5; D tentatively fits TRBD1 or TRBD2 (5 bases each). This CDR3 contains 12 residues. Germline V gene data show CDR1 as SQVTM and CDR2 as ANQGSEA. The CDR3, as DNA: TGCAGCGTTGGAGGGGCTGCAGAGACCCGGTACTTC. Encoded protein: CSVGGAAETRYF.